Listed below are T cell receptor beta chains from one sample, sequenced in a study of T cell responses to AZD1222 COVID-19 vaccine. Sequenced by immunoSEQ multiplex PCR; TCRdb stores in-frame clones only, minus some. Among around 110,000 clones listed, about 88% were seen once. The material sequenced was peripheral blood, taken on day 0 of AZD1222 vaccination. These TCRs come from an adult in good health. Each CDR3 is given with its conserved first and last residue.

V	J	length	CDR3
TRBV25-1	TRBJ1-4	16	CASSDRFGKGNEKLFF
TRBV6-5	TRBJ1-5	13	CASADPPGKPQHF
TRBV3-1/TRBV3-2	TRBJ2-5	15	CASSQEGTRGETQYF
TRBV6-1	TRBJ2-5	14	CASSEMGGYETQYF
TRBV6-5	TRBJ1-5	14	CASSFEGGPQPQHF
TRBV2	TRBJ2-3	13	CASRGVSTDTQYF
TRBV7-2	TRBJ1-5	15	CASSLETYSNQPQHF
TRBV7-9	TRBJ1-3	15	CASSLRRISGNTIYF
TRBV28	TRBJ1-2	15	CASSLGAQPYYGYTF
TRBV30	TRBJ1-6	17	CAWSVQDSGRRNSPLHF
TRBV7-3	TRBJ1-1	16	CASSFGTAGMDTEAFF